Reported below is one TCR beta chain. As yet, its antigen is unknown. The CDR3 sequence is 14 residues long. CDR1 and CDR2 from the germline V gene are SGHRS and YFSETQ. The ends lost 0 bases at V and 6 bases at J; junction bases unmatched: 4. The data stem from a study of blood T cells in healthy people across ages. Study results and caveats: Higher diversity, along with more naive CD4+ cells, distinguished long-lived donors from aged donors. Per million T cells, TCR beta diversity dropped about linearly as age rose.

It was with a sample-barcoded 5' primer and a J-beta primer mix that a second PCR of roughly 7 to 12 cycles was run. Every molecule of cDNA carried a tag from a template-switch adaptor with 12 random nucleotides. TCRdb called the 5' RACE reads again in MiXCR, with one record for every CDR3 protein. This table holds 1.5 million to 2 million distinct CDR3 sequences, around half found once. This chain joins TRBV5-1 and TRBJ1-2, with 8 bases lining up with TRBD1. Sequenced input: blood. The TCR comes from a woman between 40 and 50 years old in good health. CDR3 sequence: CASSLEDRENGYTF. The CDR3 DNA sequence: TGCGCCAGCAGCTTGGAGGACAGGGAGAATGGCTACACCTTC.